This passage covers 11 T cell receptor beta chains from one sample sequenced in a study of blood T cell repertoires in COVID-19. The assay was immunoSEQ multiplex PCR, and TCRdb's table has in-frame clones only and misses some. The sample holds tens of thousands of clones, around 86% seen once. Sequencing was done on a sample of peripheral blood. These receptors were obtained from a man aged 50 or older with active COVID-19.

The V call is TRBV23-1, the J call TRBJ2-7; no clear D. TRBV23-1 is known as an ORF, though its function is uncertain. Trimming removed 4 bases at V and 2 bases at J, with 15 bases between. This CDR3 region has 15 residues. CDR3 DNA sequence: TGCGCCAGCAGTCGTTTCGAGCGAAAGGCCTACGAGCAGTACTTC. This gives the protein CASSRFERKAYEQYF.

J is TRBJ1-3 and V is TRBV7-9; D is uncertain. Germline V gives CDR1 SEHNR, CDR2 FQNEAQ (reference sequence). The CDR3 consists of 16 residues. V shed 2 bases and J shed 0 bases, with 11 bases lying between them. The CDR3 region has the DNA TGTGCCAGCAGCTTAAATCCGGGAAACTCTGGAAACACCATATATTTT. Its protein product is CASSLNPGNSGNTIYF. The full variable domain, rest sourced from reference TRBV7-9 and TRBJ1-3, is DTGVSQNPRHKITKRGQNVTFRCDPISEHNRLYWYRQTLGQGPEFLTYFQNEAQLEKSRLLSDRFSAERPKGSFSTLEIQRTEQGDSAMYLCASSLNPGNSGNTIYFGEGSWLTVV.

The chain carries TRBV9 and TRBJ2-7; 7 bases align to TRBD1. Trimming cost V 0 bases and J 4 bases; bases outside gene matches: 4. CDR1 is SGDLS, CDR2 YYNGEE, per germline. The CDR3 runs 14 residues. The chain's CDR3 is CASSVEDRQYEQYF. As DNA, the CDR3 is TGTGCCAGCAGCGTAGAGGACAGGCAATACGAGCAGTACTTC.

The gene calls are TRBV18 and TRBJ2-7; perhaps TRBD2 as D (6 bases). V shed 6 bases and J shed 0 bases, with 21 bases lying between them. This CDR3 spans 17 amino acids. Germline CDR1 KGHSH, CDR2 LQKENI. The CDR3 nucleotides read TGTGCCAGCTCCCCGTTTGGGGGGACTCTTAGCTCCTACGAGCAGTACTTC. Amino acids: CASSPFGGTLSSYEQYF.

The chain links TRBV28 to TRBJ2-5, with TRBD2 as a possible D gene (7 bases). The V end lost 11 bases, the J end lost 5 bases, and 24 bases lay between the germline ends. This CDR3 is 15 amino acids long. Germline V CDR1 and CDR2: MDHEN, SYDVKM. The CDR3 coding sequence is TGTGCCCACCAGGAGGGAGGGGGTAGCCGTGAGACCCAGTACTTC. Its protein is CAHQEGGGSRETQYF.

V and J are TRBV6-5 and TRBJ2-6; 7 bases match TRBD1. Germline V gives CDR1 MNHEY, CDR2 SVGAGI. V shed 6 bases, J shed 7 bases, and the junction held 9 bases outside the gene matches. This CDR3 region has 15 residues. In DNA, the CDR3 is TGTGCCAGCAGCCACGACAGGGTGGAAGCCAACGTCCTGACTTTC. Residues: CASSHDRVEANVLTF.

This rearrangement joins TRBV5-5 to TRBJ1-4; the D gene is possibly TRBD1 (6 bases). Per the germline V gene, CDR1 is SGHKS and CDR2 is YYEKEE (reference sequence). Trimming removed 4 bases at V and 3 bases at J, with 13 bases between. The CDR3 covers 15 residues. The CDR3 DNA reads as TGTGCCAGCAGCAAGAAGGACAGTTCTAATGAAAAACTGTTTTTT. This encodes CASSKKDSSNEKLFF.

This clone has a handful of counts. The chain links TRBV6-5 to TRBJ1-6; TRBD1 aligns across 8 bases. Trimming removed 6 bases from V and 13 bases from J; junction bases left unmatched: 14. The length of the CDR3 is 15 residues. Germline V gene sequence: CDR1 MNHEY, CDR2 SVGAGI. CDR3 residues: CASRRGQDPGMPLHF. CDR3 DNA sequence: TGTGCCAGCAGGAGGGGACAGGATCCGGGTATGCCCCTCCACTTT.

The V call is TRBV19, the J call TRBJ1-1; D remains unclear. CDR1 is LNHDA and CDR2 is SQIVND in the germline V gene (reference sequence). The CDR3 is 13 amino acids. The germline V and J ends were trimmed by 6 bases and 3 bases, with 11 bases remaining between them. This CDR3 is CASSPVLDTEAFF. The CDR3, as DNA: TGTGCCAGTAGCCCCGTCCTTGACACTGAAGCTTTCTTT.

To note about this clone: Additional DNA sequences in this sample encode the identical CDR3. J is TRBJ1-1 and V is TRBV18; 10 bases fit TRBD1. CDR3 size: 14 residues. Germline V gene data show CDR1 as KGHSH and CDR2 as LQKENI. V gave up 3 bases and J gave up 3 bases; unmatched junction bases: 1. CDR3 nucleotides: TGTGCCAGCTCACCGGGACAGGGGCACACTGAAGCTTTCTTT. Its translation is CASSPGQGHTEAFF.

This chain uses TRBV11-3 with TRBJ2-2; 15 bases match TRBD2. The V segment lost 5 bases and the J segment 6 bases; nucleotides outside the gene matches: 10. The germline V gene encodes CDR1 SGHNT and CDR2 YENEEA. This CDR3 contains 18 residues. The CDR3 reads CASSPRTSGRANAGELFF. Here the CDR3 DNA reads TGTGCCAGCAGCCCACGGACTAGCGGGAGGGCCAACGCCGGGGAGCTGTTTTTT.